This T cell receptor beta chain appears in the sequencing data of a study of blood T cells in healthy people across ages. Overall study findings and caveats: More naive CD4+ cells and higher diversity marked long-lived donors relative to aged donors. TCR beta diversity was tightly associated with the proportion of naive T cells.

The second PCR ran about 7 to 12 cycles with a sample-barcoded 5' primer and J-beta primers. TCRdb fed the 5' RACE reads into MiXCR, producing one record per CDR3 protein. The sample carries roughly 790,000 distinct CDR3 sequences, approximately 43% recorded once. In regard to this clonotype: Its antigen is currently unknown.

Germline V gives CDR1 WSHSY, CDR2 SAAADI. The CDR3 runs 12 residues. The V end was cut by 8 bases, the J end by 6 bases, with 13 bases between. The source is a woman aged 55-69 years in good health. The rearrangement uses TRBV10-2 and TRBJ1-1; D not resolved. The specimen sequenced was blood. The CDR3 spells CASGLGYAEAFF. CDR3 DNA sequence: TGCGCCAGCGGACTGGGGTACGCTGAAGCTTTCTTT.